This TCR beta chain is drawn from a study of PD-L1 blockade in urothelial cancer. Study in general: Median T cell yield per blood sample was 110,000 to 150,000 cells.

V shed 4 bases, J shed 5 bases, and the junction held 12 bases outside the gene matches. Germline-derived CDR1 and CDR2 are SGHVS and FNYEAQ. This CDR3 spans 16 amino acids. Assay used: immunoSEQ multiplex PCR; TCRdb lists only in-frame clones, some missing. This repertoire shows some 42,000 clones, 81% found once; its top ten account for 2.5% to 3%. The J gene is TRBJ2-7, the V gene TRBV7-6; TRBD1 aligns across 9 bases. The material sequenced was PBMCs, taken around atezolizumab (anti-PD-L1) treatment. The sequence was collected from a man aged 70 or older with urothelial cancer. The CDR3 DNA reads TGTGCCAGCAGCTGGGGGACCGGGACAGGGATCAACGAGCAGTACTTC. Encoded protein: CASSWGTGTGINEQYF.